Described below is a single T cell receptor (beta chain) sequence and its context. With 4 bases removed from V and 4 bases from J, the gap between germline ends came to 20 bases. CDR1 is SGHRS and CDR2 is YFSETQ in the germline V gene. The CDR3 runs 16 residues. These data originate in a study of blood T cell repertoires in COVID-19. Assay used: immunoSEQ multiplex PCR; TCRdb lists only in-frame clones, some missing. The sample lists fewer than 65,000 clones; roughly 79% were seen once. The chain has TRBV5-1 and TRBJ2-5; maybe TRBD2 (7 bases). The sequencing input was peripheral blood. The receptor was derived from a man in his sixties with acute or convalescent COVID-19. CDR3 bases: TGCGCCAGCAGCCCCCTAGGCCAGGGGAGGGGAGAGACCCAGTACTTC. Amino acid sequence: CASSPLGQGRGETQYF.